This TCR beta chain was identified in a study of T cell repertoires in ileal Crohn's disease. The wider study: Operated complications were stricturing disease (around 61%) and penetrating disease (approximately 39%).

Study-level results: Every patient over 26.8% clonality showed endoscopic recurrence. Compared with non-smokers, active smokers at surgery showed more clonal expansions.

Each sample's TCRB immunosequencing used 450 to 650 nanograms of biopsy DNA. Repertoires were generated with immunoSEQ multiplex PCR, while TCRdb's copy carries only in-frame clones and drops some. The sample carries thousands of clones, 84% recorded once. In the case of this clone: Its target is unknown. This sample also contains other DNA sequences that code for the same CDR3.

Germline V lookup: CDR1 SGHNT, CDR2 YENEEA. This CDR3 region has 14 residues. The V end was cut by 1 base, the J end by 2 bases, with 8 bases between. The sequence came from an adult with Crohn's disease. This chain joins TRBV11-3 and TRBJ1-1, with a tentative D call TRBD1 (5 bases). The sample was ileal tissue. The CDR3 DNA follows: TGTGCCAGCAGCTTAGCAGGGACTAACACTGAAGCTTTCTTT. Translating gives CASSLAGTNTEAFF.